This T cell receptor beta chain was retrieved from a study of blood T cell repertoires in COVID-19. Germline CDR1 SEHNR, CDR2 FQNEAQ (reference sequence). V lost 6 bases and J 5 bases, leaving 8 bases between the germline ends. The CDR3 consists of 11 residues. Authors' data handling: Amplified reference gene primers provided the basis for estimating nucleated cell counts. TCRdb keeps only in-frame clones here, not all; method: immunoSEQ multiplex PCR. That table gives V, J and clone size, and the DNA gave D and trimming. The repertoire holds approximately 300,000 clones, with roughly 85% as singletons. The study drew participants aged about 18 to 95 years from about two dozen US areas.

The chain is built from TRBV7-9 and TRBJ2-7, with unresolved D. The sample was PBMCs or T cells enriched from blood (not recorded which). This sequence was found in a woman younger than 45 who had been exposed to COVID-19. For the CDR3, the DNA is TGTGCCAGCAGTTCCCTTGACGAGCAGTACTTC. It specifies CASSSLDEQYF.